The 28 T cell receptor beta chains listed next were all sequenced from one sample in a study of blood T cell repertoires in COVID-19. Assay used: immunoSEQ multiplex PCR; TCRdb lists only in-frame clones, some missing. The sample gives over 400,000 clones, around nine tenths of which show up once; 7.5% to 9.5% is in the top ten. The specimen was peripheral blood. Every receptor here comes from a woman in her forties or fifties with COVID-19, enrolled during active disease.

The chain uses TRBV5-1 and TRBJ2-2, with D possibly being TRBD2 (6 bases). V dropped 6 bases and J dropped 6 bases, with 6 bases sitting between them. CDR3 length: 11 residues. Per germline, CDR1 SGHRS and CDR2 YFSETQ. DNA for the CDR3: TGCGCCAGCACGGGGGCCGGGGAGCTGTTTTTT. Its protein is CASTGAGELFF.

The genes are TRBV5-1 and TRBJ2-6; D ambiguous. Per germline, CDR1 SGHRS and CDR2 YFSETQ. This CDR3 is 17 amino acids long. The V end lost 0 bases, the J end lost 0 bases, and 10 bases lay between the germline ends. The CDR3 protein is CASSLAVPGSGANVLTF. In DNA, the CDR3 is TGCGCCAGCAGCTTGGCGGTCCCAGGCTCTGGGGCCAACGTCCTGACTTTC.

The chain links TRBV19 to TRBJ1-2; D is unclear. Trimming took 7 bases from V and 4 from J, leaving 13 bases between them. The CDR3 totals 13 residues. From germline, CDR1 is LNHDA and CDR2 SQIVND (reference sequence). DNA for the CDR3: TGTGCCAGTACCCCGACACCCCCCTATGGCTACACCTTC. As protein: CASTPTPPYGYTF.

On this clone itself: The germline gene is not matched at one end of the junction; a read error may be the cause. The chain uses TRBV5-1 and TRBJ1-6; 9 bases fit TRBD1. In germline, CDR1 is SGHRS, CDR2 YFSETQ. The CDR3 spans 17 residues. This CDR3 is CASSLGTGPPQDSPLHF. CDR3 in DNA: TGCGCCAGCAGTTTGGGGACAGGGCCCCCTCAGGATTCACCCCTCCACTTT.

The V call is TRBV2, the J call TRBJ2-1; D is possibly TRBD2 (5 bases). The germline gives CDR1 SNHLY, CDR2 FYNNEI. The CDR3 has 13 residues. The V and J ends lost 8 bases and 7 bases respectively, with 15 bases between them. The CDR3 DNA reads TGTGCCAGCGGTCGACCTGGACTGAATGAGCAGTTCTTC. It is translated as CASGRPGLNEQFF.

CDR3 coding DNA: TGTGCCAGCAGCGTAGAATGGGACAGGGTAATGTACGAGCAGTACTTC. Its protein is CASSVEWDRVMYEQYF. The chain links TRBV9 to TRBJ2-7; 9 bases line up with TRBD1. Per the germline V gene, CDR1 is SGDLS and CDR2 is YYNGEE. V lost 0 bases and J lost 4; bases outside the gene matches: 8. The CDR3 loop spans 16 amino acids.

This clone was seen just once. The V and J genes are TRBV3-1 (or the pseudogene TRBV3-2) and TRBJ2-2; 8 positions agree with TRBD1. This CDR3 is 15 amino acids long. Germline lookup yields CDR1 LGHDT and CDR2 YNNKEL (reference sequence). Germline trimming cut 1 base from V and 4 bases from J; bases unmatched to any gene: 2. The CDR3 coding sequence is TGTGCCAGCAGCCAAGGGACAGGGTCCACCGGGGAGCTGTTTTTT. Residues: CASSQGTGSTGELFF.

J is TRBJ2-7 and V is TRBV24-1, with TRBD1 as a possible D gene (6 bases). Germline CDR1 and CDR2: KGHDR and SFDVKD. The CDR3 sequence is 14 residues long. V lost 2 bases to trimming and J lost 3 bases, with 10 bases between them. The CDR3 DNA follows: TGTGCCACCAGTGATTCATCCAGGGGCTACGAGCAGTACTTC. This sequence encodes CATSDSSRGYEQYF.

The CDR3 sequence is CASSPRGGPYEQYF. The CDR3 region has the DNA TGCGCCAGCAGCCCTCGGGGGGGCCCCTACGAGCAGTACTTC. The gene calls are TRBV5-1 and TRBJ2-7, with TRBD2 identical over 8 bases. CDR3 length: 14 amino acids. The V segment lost 4 bases and the J segment 2 bases; nucleotides outside the gene matches: 5. CDR1 is SGHRS and CDR2 is YFSETQ in the germline V gene. The whole variable domain, remainder taken from reference TRBV5-1 and TRBJ2-7, is KAGVTQTPRYLIKTRGQQVTLSCSPISGHRSVSWYQQTPGQGLQFLFEYFSETQRNKGNFPGRFSGRQFSNSRSEMNVSTLELGDSALYLCASSPRGGPYEQYFGPGTRLTVT.

The V call is TRBV2, the J call TRBJ2-3; D might be TRBD1 (6 bases). The V end lost 5 bases, the J end lost 1 base, and 10 bases lay between the germline ends. This CDR3 comprises 14 residues. The germline V gene encodes CDR1 SNHLY and CDR2 FYNNEI. CDR3 DNA sequence: TGTGCCAGCAGTCACCCAGGGGGCACAGATACGCAGTATTTT. Protein: CASSHPGGTDTQYF.

The chain recombines TRBV9 with TRBJ2-1, with 7 bases fitting TRBD2. The junction had 7 bases not matched to a gene; V was cut back by 3 bases and J by 1 base. CDR3 length: 16 amino acids. Germline values: CDR1 SGDLS, CDR2 YYNGEE. The CDR3 protein is CASSGKAGISYNEQFF. CDR3 nucleotides: TGTGCCAGCAGCGGAAAAGCGGGGATATCCTACAATGAGCAGTTCTTC.

The J gene is TRBJ1-1, the V gene TRBV6-5, with 7 bases lining up with TRBD1. CDR1 and CDR2 (germline): MNHEY, SVGAGI. J was trimmed by 6 bases and V by 6 bases; bases with no gene match: 7. There are 13 residues in the CDR3. CDR3 residues: CASRLDREAEAFF. The CDR3 DNA reads as TGTGCCAGCAGGTTAGACAGGGAGGCTGAAGCTTTCTTT.

The rearrangement uses TRBV11-2 and TRBJ2-1; D perhaps matches TRBD1 (6 bases). Germline lookup yields CDR1 SGHAT and CDR2 FQNNGV. The CDR3 covers 18 residues. V was clipped by 4 bases and J by 1 base, with 20 bases between them. CDR3 amino acids: CASSSMGSVTGSYNEQFF. The CDR3 nucleotides are TGTGCCAGCAGCTCGATGGGGTCCGTGACAGGATCCTACAATGAGCAGTTCTTC.

The chain is built from TRBV30 and TRBJ2-3; TRBD1 matches at 7 bases. J lost 0 bases, V lost 4 bases, and 4 bases had no gene match. The CDR3 spans 14 residues. Germline CDR1 is GTSNPN and CDR2 is SVGIG (reference sequence). Here the CDR3 reads CAWNQQGSTDTQYF. The CDR3 bases are TGTGCCTGGAACCAACAGGGGAGCACAGATACGCAGTATTTT.

J is TRBJ1-1 and V is TRBV5-4, with a tentative D call TRBD1 (5 bases). The CDR3 is 16 amino acids. V lost 7 bases to trimming and J lost 5 bases, with 24 bases between them. Germline CDR1 reads SGHNT; CDR2 reads YYREEE (reference sequence). The CDR3 loop is CASGLGGWGKRTEAFF. In DNA, the CDR3 is TGTGCCAGCGGCCTCGGGGGTTGGGGTAAGAGGACTGAAGCTTTCTTT.

The chain combines TRBV5-4 with TRBJ1-1; D not resolved. Germline V lookup: CDR1 SGHNT, CDR2 YYREEE (reference sequence). V was trimmed by 0 bases and J by 0 bases, leaving 12 bases between them. The CDR3 loop spans 16 amino acids. CDR3 protein: CASSLGSGNMNTEAFF. The DNA of the CDR3 is TGTGCCAGCAGCTTGGGGTCAGGAAATATGAACACTGAAGCTTTCTTT. The whole variable domain, remainder taken from reference TRBV5-4 and TRBJ1-1, is ETGVTQSPTHLIKTRGQQVTLRCSSQSGHNTVSWYQQALGQGPQFIFQYYREEENGRGNFPPRFSGLQFPNYSSELNVNALELDDSALYLCASSLGSGNMNTEAFFGQGTRLTVV.

This chain links TRBV18 with TRBJ1-3; D unresolved. The length of the CDR3 is 15 residues. Germline loops: CDR1 KGHSH, CDR2 LQKENI. V shed 0 bases and J shed 2 bases, with 8 bases lying between them. The chain's CDR3 is CASSPPGGTGNTIYF. The CDR3 DNA sequence: TGTGCCAGCTCACCACCGGGAGGGACTGGAAACACCATATATTTT. Variable domain in full (rest from reference TRBV18 and TRBJ1-3): NAGVMQNPRHLVRRRGQEARLRCSPMKGHSHVYWYRQLPEEGLKFMVYLQKENIIDESGMPKERFSAEFPKEGPSILRIQQVVRGDSAAYFCASSPPGGTGNTIYFGEGSWLTVV.

This chain connects TRBV20-1 to TRBJ2-3; D is undetermined. The germline V gene encodes CDR1 DFQATT and CDR2 SNEGSKA (reference sequence). Between the trimmed V and J ends, which lost 6 bases and 2 bases, there was a span of 6 bases. The length of the CDR3 is 11 residues. The CDR3 DNA reads TGCAGTGCATCTTACACAGATACGCAGTATTTT. Its protein is CSASYTDTQYF.

The gene calls are TRBV6-5 and TRBJ1-3; tentative D call: TRBD1 (6 bases). Trimming removed 0 bases at V and 5 bases at J, with 14 bases between. The CDR3 is 16 residues long. Germline CDR1 MNHEY, CDR2 SVGAGI. Here the CDR3 reads CASSYSRQEGRNTIYF. CDR3 nucleotide sequence: TGTGCCAGCAGTTACTCGAGACAGGAAGGAAGAAACACCATATATTTT.

This clone was picked up one time. The chain has TRBV30 and TRBJ1-6, with TRBD1 as a possible D gene (6 bases). Germline values: CDR1 GTSNPN, CDR2 SVGIG (reference sequence). There are 13 residues in the CDR3. The V end lost 4 bases, the J end lost 7 bases, and 11 bases lay between the germline ends. The CDR3 is CAWTRQGNSPLHF. The DNA for the CDR3 is TGTGCCTGGACTCGCCAGGGGAATTCACCCCTCCACTTT.

This clone was recorded once. J is TRBJ1-5 and V is TRBV12-3 or TRBV12-4, with D perhaps matching TRBD1 (5 bases). Trimming shortened V by 1 base and J by 11 bases, and 12 bases separated the two germline ends. The CDR3 is 13 residues long. This CDR3 is CASSLGVGGAQHF. Here the CDR3 DNA reads TGTGCCAGCAGTTTAGGGGTGGGGGGGGCCCAGCATTTT.

V and J are TRBV18 and TRBJ1-2, with D hard to call. This CDR3 is built from 12 residues. Trimming cost V 3 bases and J 6 bases, with 8 bases left between them. Germline CDR1 KGHSH, CDR2 LQKENI. The CDR3 protein is CASSPTTDGYTF. CDR3 nucleotides: TGTGCCAGCTCACCTACTACCGATGGCTACACCTTC. The entire variable domain, with the rest obtained from reference TRBV18 and TRBJ1-2, is as follows: NAGVMQNPRHLVRRRGQEARLRCSPMKGHSHVYWYRQLPEEGLKFMVYLQKENIIDESGMPKERFSAEFPKEGPSILRIQQVVRGDSAAYFCASSPTTDGYTFGSGTRLTVV.

J is TRBJ1-2 and V is TRBV30; 7 positions agree with TRBD1. Losses at the gene ends were 4 bases for V and 4 bases for J; bases not matched to a gene: 12. CDR3 length: 15 amino acids. Per the germline V gene, CDR1 is GTSNPN and CDR2 is SVGIG (reference sequence). The CDR3 reads CAWKAGQVLGYGYTF. The CDR3 coding sequence is TGTGCCTGGAAGGCCGGACAGGTGCTGGGCTATGGCTACACCTTC.

The chain recombines TRBV6-5 with TRBJ1-2; TRBD1 matches 10 bases. The V and J ends lost 5 bases and 8 bases, in that order; junction bases with no gene match: 8. Looked up from germline, CDR1 is MNHEY and CDR2 is SVGAGI. This CDR3 is built from 14 residues. This chain's CDR3 is CASSQRDRGGGYTF. The CDR3 DNA is TGTGCCAGCAGTCAGAGGGACAGGGGAGGAGGCTACACCTTC.

The rearrangement joins TRBV30 to TRBJ2-7; 7 positions match TRBD2. Germline assignment: CDR1 GTSNPN and CDR2 SVGIG (reference sequence). V gave up 7 bases and J gave up 0 bases; unmatched junction bases: 6. This CDR3 region has 13 residues. Written as DNA, the CDR3 is TGTGCCTTAAGCGGGGCTAGCTCCTACGAGCAGTACTTC. This codes for CALSGASSYEQYF.

This chain uses TRBV30 with TRBJ2-5; 8 bases are shared with TRBD1. The V and J ends lost 1 base and 3 bases, in that order; junction bases with no gene match: 1. The CDR3 totals 13 residues. CDR1 and CDR2 from the germline V gene are GTSNPN and SVGIG (reference sequence). The CDR3 here is CAWSGGQEETQYF. In DNA form, the CDR3 reads TGTGCCTGGAGTGGGGGACAGGAAGAGACCCAGTACTTC.

The V call is TRBV2, the J call TRBJ2-3; D might be TRBD2 (5 bases). V lost 7 bases to trimming and J lost 2 bases, with 16 bases between them. Germline V gene lookup returns CDR1 SNHLY and CDR2 FYNNEI. This CDR3 has 15 residues. The CDR3 nucleotides are TGTGCCAGCATACCTGAACCGGGGTCCACAGATACGCAGTATTTT. As protein: CASIPEPGSTDTQYF.

The sample holds one count of this clone. The CDR3 loop is CASSLGGRGFEAFF. DNA for the CDR3: TGTGCCAGCAGCTTGGGGGGACGGGGGTTTGAAGCTTTCTTT. The chain carries TRBV11-2 and TRBJ1-1, with D possibly being TRBD1 (5 bases). The CDR3 contains 14 residues. CDR1 and CDR2 from the germline V gene are SGHAT and FQNNGV. Trimming took 3 bases from V and 7 from J, leaving 15 bases between them. The full variable domain, completed using reference TRBV11-2 and TRBJ1-1, is EAGVAQSPRYKIIEKRQSVAFWCNPISGHATLYWYQQILGQGPKLLIQFQNNGVVDDSQLPKDRFSAERLKGVDSTLKIQPAKLEDSAVYLCASSLGGRGFEAFFGQGTRLTVV.